The 20 T cell receptor beta chains given below trace back to one sample, sequenced in a study of beta chain features in type 1 diabetes. Regarding the study as a whole: Type 1 diabetes patients had TCRB CDR3s that were shorter (moderately but significantly so) in all four CD4+ subsets.

Their antigens are not known. What was sequenced were expressed TCRB transcripts, since all of the isolated RNA had been reverse transcribed. The table came from immunoSEQ multiplex PCR; TCRdb's copy has only in-frame clones and leaves some out. The data contain some 290,000 clones, roughly an eighth of them singletons. The sample taken for sequencing was naive CD4+ T cells from blood. These receptors were obtained from a man younger than 40 with type 1 diabetes.

The chain joins TRBV5-1 to TRBJ2-3, with TRBD1 identical over 8 bases. The CDR3 sequence is 14 residues long. CDR1 and CDR2 (germline): SGHRS, YFSETQ. The V segment lost 4 bases and the J segment 7 bases; nucleotides outside the gene matches: 8. The CDR3 reads CASSKADRGNTQYF. CDR3 sequence (DNA): TGCGCCAGCAGCAAGGCCGACAGGGGAAATACGCAGTATTTT.

This clone was counted only a few times. The chain couples TRBV7-2 to TRBJ1-3; no clear D. V lost 1 base to trimming and J lost 7 bases, with 8 bases between them. CDR3 length equals 13 residues. CDR1 is SGHTA and CDR2 is FQGNSA in the germline V gene. CDR3: CASSLVLRNTIYF. The DNA of the CDR3 is TGTGCCAGCAGCTTAGTCTTACGGAACACCATATATTTT.

V gene TRBV28 combines with J gene TRBJ2-1; D gene uncertain. The V gene lost 6 bases and the J gene lost 0 bases, with 9 bases spanning the gap. CDR1 is MDHEN, CDR2 SYDVKM, per germline. This CDR3 is 14 amino acids long. The CDR3 DNA is TGTGCCAGCAGGAGTTTAAGCTCCTACAATGAGCAGTTCTTC. Translation: CASRSLSSYNEQFF.

The chain couples TRBV7-9 to TRBJ1-2, with D tentatively TRBD1 (5 bases). The V and J ends lost 3 bases and 4 bases respectively, with 18 bases between them. Germline V CDR1 and CDR2: SEHNR, FQNEAQ (reference sequence). CDR3 size: 16 residues. CDR3 bases: TGTGCCAGCAGCTTCCTTCCGGGGAGGGGAGGCTATGGCTACACCTTC. Translation gives CASSFLPGRGGYGYTF.

Remarks on this clone: Other DNA sequences of this sample code for an identical CDR3. V usage is TRBV18 and J usage is TRBJ1-2, with 7 bases matching TRBD1. The germline V gene has CDR1 KGHSH and CDR2 LQKENI. The CDR3 is made up of 14 amino acids. The trim removed 2 bases at V and 3 bases at J, leaving 3 bases unmatched. The CDR3 protein is CASSPTGTDYGYTF. CDR3 coding DNA: TGTGCCAGCTCACCAACCGGGACAGACTATGGCTACACCTTC.

This clone was detected only a few times. CDR3 nucleotides: TGTGCCGTATCCAGCCCGGGACTAGCGGCAAATGAGCAGTTCTTC. As protein: CAVSSPGLAANEQFF. The rearrangement uses TRBV28 and TRBJ2-1; TRBD2 matches at 11 bases. V gave up 11 bases and J gave up 7 bases; unmatched junction bases: 13. This CDR3 contains 15 residues. CDR1 MDHEN and CDR2 SYDVKM come from the germline V gene. The full variable domain, in which reference TRBV28 and TRBJ2-1 provide the parts outside the CDR3, is DVKVTQSSRYLVKRTGEKVFLECVQDMDHENMFWYRQDPGLGLRLIYFSYDVKMKEKGDIPEGYSVSREKKERFSLILESASTNQTSMYLCAVSSPGLAANEQFFGPGTRLTVL.

This clone was found a few times. This chain connects TRBV7-2 to TRBJ2-3; possible D gene TRBD2, 6 bases. V lost 8 bases and J 1 base, leaving 13 bases between the germline ends. CDR3 length: 14 amino acids. Germline loops: CDR1 SGHTA, CDR2 FQGNSA. The CDR3 region has the DNA TGTGCCAGCGCCGCGGGACTGGGCACAGATACGCAGTATTTT. The encoded protein is CASAAGLGTDTQYF.

This clone turned up a few times. V and J are TRBV7-3 and TRBJ2-1; 9 nucleotides match TRBD1. V was clipped by 5 bases and J by 1 base; unmatched bases: 3. The CDR3 totals 15 residues. Per the germline V gene, CDR1 is SGHTA and CDR2 is FQGTGA. DNA of the CDR3: TGTGCCAGCAGCCTGGGACAGGGATCCTACAATGAGCAGTTCTTC. Protein sequence: CASSLGQGSYNEQFF.

This chain links TRBV4-3 with TRBJ1-2, with 7 bases fitting TRBD1. Germline assignment: CDR1 LGHNA and CDR2 YSLEER. The CDR3 is 14 amino acids. The ends lost 4 bases at V and 0 bases at J; junction bases unmatched: 2. Written as DNA, the CDR3 is TGCGCCAGCAGCCTCACAGGGGCTAACTATGGCTACACCTTC. This translates into CASSLTGANYGYTF.

This clone was seen a few times. V is TRBV7-9 and J is TRBJ2-6, with a weak D call TRBD1 (6 bases). CDR3 size: 16 residues. Trimming stripped 5 bases from V and 2 bases from J, with 13 bases between. CDR1 and CDR2 (germline): SEHNR, FQNEAQ (reference sequence). In DNA form, the CDR3 reads TGTGCCAGCAGCGACTACAGGGAAACTGGGGCCAACGTCCTGACTTTC. It codes for CASSDYRETGANVLTF.

The V gene is TRBV7-3, the J gene TRBJ2-1; possible D gene TRBD2, 6 bases. V shed 3 bases and J shed 0 bases, with 9 bases lying between them. CDR3 size: 15 residues. Germline CDR1 reads SGHTA; CDR2 reads FQGTGA. The CDR3 DNA is TGTGCCAGCAGCTTCAGGACTACCTCCTACAATGAGCAGTTCTTC. Amino acids: CASSFRTTSYNEQFF. Together with reference TRBV7-3 and TRBJ2-1, the CDR3 gives the full variable domain: GAGVSQTPSNKVTEKGKYVELRCDPISGHTALYWYRQSLGQGPEFLIYFQGTGAADDSGLPNDRFFAVRPEGSVSTLKIQRTERGDSAVYLCASSFRTTSYNEQFFGPGTRLTVL.

This clone was recorded at least ten times. The genes are TRBV29-1 and TRBJ2-7; weak D call: TRBD1 (5 bases). Deletions cut 4 bases from V and 6 bases from J, with 16 bases between. This CDR3 is 13 amino acids long. Germline CDR1 is SQVTM and CDR2 is ANQGSEA. The CDR3 is CSVGRRQGAEQYF. CDR3 DNA sequence: TGCAGCGTTGGCCGACGTCAGGGCGCCGAGCAGTACTTC.

The V and J genes are TRBV7-2 and TRBJ2-1; TRBD2 matches at 11 bases. V lost 5 bases and J lost 0; bases outside the gene matches: 6. Per germline, CDR1 SGHTA and CDR2 FQGNSA. CDR3 length equals 17 residues. In DNA, the CDR3 is TGTGCCAGCAGCCCCATTAGCGGGAGGGCCTCCTACAATGAGCAGTTCTTC. This gives the protein CASSPISGRASYNEQFF.

This clone was detected only a few times. The genes are TRBV7-8 and TRBJ2-3; 13 nucleotides align to TRBD2. Germline-derived CDR1 and CDR2 are SGHVS and FQNEAQ. The ends lost 8 bases at V and 2 bases at J; junction bases unmatched: 7. The CDR3 consists of 16 residues. The CDR3 region has the DNA TGTGCCAGCCGATCCGGGACTAGCGGGATCACAGATACGCAGTATTTT. It specifies CASRSGTSGITDTQYF.

The CDR3 sequence: CSVDEAGETQYF. As DNA, the CDR3 is TGCAGCGTTGACGAGGCGGGAGAGACCCAGTACTTC. This rearrangement joins TRBV29-1 to TRBJ2-5; a possible D gene is TRBD2 (5 bases). Germline lookup yields CDR1 SQVTM and CDR2 ANQGSEA. V was trimmed by 3 bases and J by 4 bases, leaving 9 bases between them. The CDR3 contains 12 residues.

This clone appeared a few times. The chain couples TRBV7-8 to TRBJ2-7; 7 bases match TRBD2. Trimming at V came to 5 bases and at J to 2 bases, leaving 12 bases not matched to a gene. From germline, CDR1 is SGHVS and CDR2 FQNEAQ. The CDR3 is 16 amino acids. CDR3 region: CASSPQAASGTYEQYF. For the CDR3, the DNA is TGTGCCAGCAGCCCCCAGGCGGCTAGCGGAACCTACGAGCAGTACTTC. Looking up the rest from reference TRBV7-8 and TRBJ2-7 gives the full variable domain: GAGVSQSPRYKVAKRGQDVALRCDPISGHVSLFWYQQALGQGPEFLTYFQNEAQLDKSGLPSDRFFAERPEGSVSTLKIQRTQQEDSAVYLCASSPQAASGTYEQYFGPGTRLTVT.

The chain is built from TRBV4-3 and TRBJ1-3, with 8 bases identical to TRBD1. CDR3 size: 16 residues. Trimming cost V 0 bases and J 3 bases; bases outside gene matches: 4. CDR1 and CDR2 from the germline V gene are LGHNA and YSLEER. In DNA form, the CDR3 reads TGCGCCAGCAGCCAAGATGCAGGGGGCTTTGGAAACACCATATATTTT. Amino acids: CASSQDAGGFGNTIYF.

This clone was picked up a small number of times. CDR3 DNA sequence: TGTGCCAGCAGCTTAGCGAGGACAGGGACTAATGAAAAACTGTTTTTT. Translation: CASSLARTGTNEKLFF. The J gene is TRBJ1-4, the V gene TRBV13; 8 nucleotides match TRBD1. This CDR3 spans 16 amino acids. The germline gives CDR1 PRHDT, CDR2 FYEKMQ (reference sequence). With 1 base clipped from V and 2 bases from J, the junction kept 3 bases outside the gene matches.

The chain uses TRBV19 and TRBJ2-2, with TRBD1 identical over 8 bases. V shed 8 bases and J 0 bases; nucleotides not matched to a gene: 14. CDR1 is LNHDA and CDR2 is SQIVND in the germline V gene (reference sequence). The CDR3 extends over 18 amino acids. The CDR3 nucleotides read TGTGCCAGTTGGTTGACAGGGGCTACTTTAGCGAACACCGGGGAGCTGTTTTTT. It translates to CASWLTGATLANTGELFF.

This clone was observed a handful of times. The V gene is TRBV7-9, the J gene TRBJ1-4; TRBD1 might be the D (5 bases). The CDR3 length is 15 residues. CDR1 and CDR2 (germline): SEHNR, FQNEAQ (reference sequence). V lost 1 base to trimming and J lost 8 bases, with 14 bases between them. CDR3: CASSLVGGAREKLFF. As DNA, the CDR3 is TGTGCCAGCAGCTTAGTTGGAGGGGCACGGGAAAAACTGTTTTTT.